This T cell receptor beta chain comes out of a study of cytomegalovirus exposure and HLA in healthy donors. Study-level background: The study placed about 81% of its 398 genotyped donors in the Caucasian-associated ancestry cluster. General study results and limits: Follow-up analysis found HLA locus-dependent TCR association rates, highest for DRB1 and lowest for HLA-C. Donors were assumed by presence/absence analyses to have roughly uniform sequencing depth.

Germline CDR1 is SGHVS and CDR2 is FQNEAQ. V lost 2 bases and J lost 1, with 8 bases in between. The CDR3 consists of 15 residues. PCR involved 60 Vbeta and 13 Jbeta primers. Original handling: Approximately 11 million of the 60 million to 90 million unique TCR beta chains counted in a later analysis were shared. Profiled with immunoSEQ multiplex PCR; TCRdb holds only in-frame clones, not every one. V and J calls and clone size are as listed in that table; D and trimming were resolved from the DNA. This table holds some 47,000 clones. Of note for this clone: Its antigen is unidentified.

The chain employs TRBV7-8 and TRBJ2-2, with D tentatively TRBD2 (6 bases). The sequence was obtained from a woman aged 40 to 50 in good health and CMV-seronegative. Specimen: PBMCs. CDR3 region: CASSLTSWNTGELFF. CDR3 nucleotide sequence: TGTGCCAGCAGCTTAACTAGCTGGAACACCGGGGAGCTGTTTTTT.